The text below deals with one T cell receptor (beta chain). This receptor's antigen is unknown. Per-nucleotide qualities are absent, and no much larger clonotype sits a single base away. This specimen includes other DNA sequences encoding the same CDR3. Using the deep immunoSEQ assay, multiplex PCR amplified TCR CDR3 regions from genomic DNA. Genomic DNA extracted from each cell subset was distributed evenly over all wells of several immunoSEQ 96-well plates, and each plate served as one replicate. For sorted subsets, approximately 190 ng genomic DNA, equal to tens of thousands of T cell genomes, was loaded into each replicate PCR. The purified libraries were quantified using a Qubit 3.0 fluorometer, sized with a Bioanalyzer 2100, and then quantified again using the KAPA Library Quantification kit. Each immunoSEQ 96-well plate was sequenced on its own single-read 150-cycle Illumina NextSeq 550 flow cell. Per the original workflow: Because the immunoSEQ output included only junctional sequences and no quality scores, the filtering could not be the same as the filtering used for full-length reads. Sequences were annotated with PyIR, a Python wrapper for IgBLAST v1.9, using IMGT germline references to assign V/J genes and CDR3. Any read was removed if the V/J assignment was weak (E-value above 1e-6), the CDR3 was missing, or the read contained stop codons, out-of-frame junctions, or ambiguous translated residues. V3J clonotypes were defined as sequences sharing the same inferred V gene, J gene, and CDR3 amino acid sequence. To compute the percentage overlap between repertoires, the number of shared unique clonotypes was divided by the size of the smaller repertoire. Three approaches were used to assess repertoire richness: RTK rarefaction, the Chao1 estimator, and Recon v2.1 estimates of unobserved clonotypes. For all TCRbeta clonotypes obtained by the gDNA method from a handful of donors, generation probabilities were computed with OLGA. In its TCRdb copy, this immuneACCESS table keeps in-frame sequences only and misses some clones. Where compared with another copy, unresolved V genes explain less than half of these, and the others have no known cause. The V and J calls and clone size come from that table; D and trimming were worked out from the DNA. The sample profile shows some 2,000,000 clones; around 95% of them were found once. The ten largest clones take up more than 0.1% of the sample.

Donors were healthy HIV-negative adults with no recently reported acute infections or vaccinations. All donors were Caucasian adults living in Nashville, Tennessee, USA. CD4+ T cells were enriched through magnetic negative selection, after which naive cells were positively selected on CD45RA and the remaining negative fraction served as the memory subset. Blood was collected by leukapheresis, and PBMCs were isolated by Ficoll-Histopaque density gradient centrifugation and then cryopreserved in liquid nitrogen vapor phase. Purity and quantity of every magnetically sorted T cell population were checked by analytical flow cytometry. Genomic DNA was isolated from each sorted fraction and quantified by UV absorbance on a Nanodrop 2000c. This sample stems from a study of shared clonotypes between healthy human individuals (dated by TCRdb to between 2020 and 2021). Background for the entire study: A few men and two women, aged 18 to 49 years, made up the cohort. The study deeply sequenced blood TCR repertoires of about 5 healthy adults to estimate repertoire size and the extent of clonotype sharing between individuals. Between about 0.94 and 8.9 billion PBMCs per donor were obtained by leukapheresis. Per donor, three plates each were used for CD4 naive and CD4 memory, two for CD8 naive, and one for CD8 memory. To increase sequencing depth and limit assay-specific biases, TCR repertoire library preparation and sequencing were carried out by different laboratories using diverse techniques.

The investigation overall reported the following: Incomplete sequencing was indicated by rarefaction of sorted-subset datasets, despite the large sequencing depth. Because the study included a small number of donors, the genetic and exposure-history diversity represented was limited. Clonotypes shared by all four sorted-subset donors showed higher generation probabilities than non-shared clonotypes. Pairwise subsampling indicated that sequencing depth was expected to affect the degree of clonotype sharing among donors. Naive subsets generally had larger estimated clonotype richness than memory subsets did. About 5% of naive CD4, approximately 3.7% of naive CD8, 2.3% of memory CD4, and about 0.4% of memory CD8 clonotypes were shared across a few donors. Only blood was sampled, and tissue TCR repertoires likely differ from those in blood.

The germline V gene supplies CDR1 KGHSH and CDR2 LQKENI. Between the V and J ends, shortened by 0 bases and 3 bases respectively, the junction contains 8 bases. The CDR3 spans 14 residues, from the cysteine through the phenylalanine. Just CDR3 DNA is preserved here, 42 bases in frame from base 1. The sequence derives from a man aged 18 to 30 in good health. The sequence is built from TRBV18 and TRBJ2-5; the D region possibly corresponds to TRBD1 (6 bases align). The sample comprised naive CD4+ T cells sorted from blood. What this sample's cell subset or site label stands for: CD45RA+ positively selected. CDR3 region: CASSPPGGEETQYF. The DNA sequence is TGTGCCAGCTCACCACCAGGGGGTGAAGAGACCCAGTACTTC.